This T cell receptor beta chain stems from a study of tumor-infiltrating lymphocytes in oesophageal squamous cell carcinoma. TCRdb re-derived calls from the PCR reads in MiXCR, one entry per CDR3 protein. The table lists some 16,000 distinct CDR3 sequences, less than 50% of them singletons. The CDR3 is made up of 15 amino acids. The V gene end was trimmed by 6 bases and the J gene end by 6 bases; junction bases not matched to a gene: 10. The rearrangement joins TRBV12-3 or TRBV12-4 to TRBJ2-3; 9 nucleotides match TRBD1. The sequence was collected from a female donor with esophageal squamous cell carcinoma. Sequencing was done on a sample of normal esophageal tissue next to the tumor. The CDR3 loop is CASRGQGRGIDTQYF. CDR3 sequence (DNA): TGTGCCAGCAGGGGACAGGGACGGGGCATTGATACGCAGTATTTT.